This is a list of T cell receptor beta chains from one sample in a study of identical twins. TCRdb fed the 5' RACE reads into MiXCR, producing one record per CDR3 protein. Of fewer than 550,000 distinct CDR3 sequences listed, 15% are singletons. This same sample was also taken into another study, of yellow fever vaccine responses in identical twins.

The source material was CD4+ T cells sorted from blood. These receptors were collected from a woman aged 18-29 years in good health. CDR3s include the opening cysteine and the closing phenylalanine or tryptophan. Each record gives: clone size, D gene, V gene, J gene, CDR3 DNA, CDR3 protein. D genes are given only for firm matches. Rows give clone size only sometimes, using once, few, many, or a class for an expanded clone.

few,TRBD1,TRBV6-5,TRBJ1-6,TGTGCCAGCAGTTACAAGGAAGGGGCAACAGGGGTTTCACCCCTCCACTTT,CASSYKEGATGVSPLHF
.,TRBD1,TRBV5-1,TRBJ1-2,TGCGCCAGCAGCTCCGGGACAGGGAAGGGTGGCTACACCTTC,CASSSGTGKGGYTF
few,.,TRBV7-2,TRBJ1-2,TGTGCCAGCAGCTTAGGGACAGTGCAAACGACCTATGGCTACACCTTC,CASSLGTVQTTYGYTF
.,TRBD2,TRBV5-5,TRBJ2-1,TGTGCCAGCAGCTTGGGGTTGCCCTGGACTAGCGGGATCAATGAGCAGTTCTTC,CASSLGLPWTSGINEQFF
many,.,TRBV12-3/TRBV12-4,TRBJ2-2,TGTGCCAGCAGAGGGGTTGAGGAGCTGTTTTTT,CASRGVEELFF
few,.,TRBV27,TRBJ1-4,TGTGCCAGCAGTTTATCGTTTGCAACTAATGAAAAACTGTTTTTT,CASSLSFATNEKLFF
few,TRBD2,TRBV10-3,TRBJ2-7,TGTGCCATCAGTGACGGACTAGCGGGGGCCGAGCAGTACTTC,CAISDGLAGAEQYF
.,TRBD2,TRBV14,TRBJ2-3,TGTGCCAGCAGCCCCCATAGCGGGGTAGGCGGGCAGTATTTT,CASSPHSGVGGQYF
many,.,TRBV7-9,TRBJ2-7,TGTGCCAGCGACGGGGGACAGACCTCCTACGAGCAGTACTTC,CASDGGQTSYEQYF
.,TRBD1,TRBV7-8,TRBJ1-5,TGTGCCAGCAGCACCGGGACAGGGCCACAGCCCCAGCATTTT,CASSTGTGPQPQHF
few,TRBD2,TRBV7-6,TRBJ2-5,TGTGCCAGCAGCTTAGGAAGTTTAGCGGGAACCGAGACCCAGTACTTC,CASSLGSLAGTETQYF
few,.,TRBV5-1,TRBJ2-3,TGCGCCAGCACACTGCCCGGGACTGATACGCAGTATTTT,CASTLPGTDTQYF
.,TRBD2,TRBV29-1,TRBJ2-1,TGCAGCGTCGGAGGACTAGCGGGGGGAAGGCAGTTCTTC,CSVGGLAGGRQFF
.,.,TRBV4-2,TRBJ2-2,TGTGCCAGCAGCCCCGGGCACCTCTGCTGGGAGCTGTTTTTT,CASSPGHLCWELFF
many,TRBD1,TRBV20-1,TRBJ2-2,TGCAGTGCTCCGGGACAGGGCCACACCGGGGAGCTGTTTTTT,CSAPGQGHTGELFF
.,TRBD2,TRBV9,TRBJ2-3,TGTGCCAGCAGCGTAGATCTAGCGGCACCCACAGATACGCAGTATTTT,CASSVDLAAPTDTQYF
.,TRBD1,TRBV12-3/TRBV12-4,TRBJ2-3,TGTGCCAGCAGGACAGGGCTGGATACGCAGTATTTT,CASRTGLDTQYF
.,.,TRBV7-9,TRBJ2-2,TGTGCCAGCAGCTTAGTCCCTCGGGGCTCCGGGGAGCTGTTTTTT,CASSLVPRGSGELFF
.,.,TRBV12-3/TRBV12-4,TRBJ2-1,TGTGCCAGCACCCGGGGTGACAGGCTCAGTGAGCAGTTCTTC,CASTRGDRLSEQFF
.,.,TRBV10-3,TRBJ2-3,TGTGCCATCAGCTCCGAGAGTACGCAGTATTTT,CAISSESTQYF
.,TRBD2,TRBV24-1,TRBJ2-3,TGTGCCCCCCCTGGCGGGGGGGACCTAACATGCACAGATACGCAGTATTTT,CAPPGGGDLTCTDTQYF
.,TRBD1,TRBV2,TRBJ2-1,TGTGCCAGCAGTGTAGGGCCAGGGGGTGGGAATGAGCAGTTCTTC,CASSVGPGGGNEQFF
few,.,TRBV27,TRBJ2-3,TGTGCCAGCAGTTTTGCAGGGGGGTCAGATACGCAGTATTTT,CASSFAGGSDTQYF
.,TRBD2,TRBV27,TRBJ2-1,TGTGCCAGCAGGAGGACTAGCGAGAGCCCCCATAGGTTCTTC,CASRRTSESPHRFF
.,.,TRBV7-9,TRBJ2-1,TGTGCCAGCAGCTTCCCTTTTCCCGGGGAGAAAGAGTTCTTC,CASSFPFPGEKEFF
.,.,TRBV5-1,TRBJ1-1,TGCGCCAGCAGCCCTCTCGACAGGACGAACACTGAAGCTTTCTTT,CASSPLDRTNTEAFF
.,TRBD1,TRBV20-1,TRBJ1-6,TGCAGTGCCCCCCGGGACAGGGGGAATAATTCACCCCTCCACTTT,CSAPRDRGNNSPLHF